The rows below give T cell receptor beta chains drawn from one sample of a study of blood T cell repertoires in COVID-19. The data were produced by immunoSEQ multiplex PCR, yet TCRdb's version contains in-frame clones alone and is incomplete. The sample has 350,000 to 400,000 clones, approximately 86% seen once. Sequenced: peripheral blood. These receptors were collected from an older woman with COVID-19, enrolled during active disease. Both conserved end residues are part of each CDR3. Fields, in order: CDR3 length, clone size, J gene, D gene, V gene, CDR3 protein, CDR3 DNA. D genes are given only for firm matches. Not every row has a clone size; where given, it reads once, few, many or a size class.

16 few TRBJ2-3 - TRBV14 CASSQGGLGGTDTQYF TGTGCCAGCAGCCAGGGGGGATTAGGGGGCACAGATACGCAGTATTTT
12 - TRBJ1-1 - TRBV29-1 CSVHAGNTEAFF TGCAGCGTTCACGCAGGGAACACTGAAGCTTTCTTT
15 - TRBJ2-2 - TRBV5-1 CASSLGQRNTGELFF TGCGCCAGCAGCTTAGGTCAGCGGAACACCGGGGAGCTGTTTTTT
12 once TRBJ2-1 - TRBV10-3 CAIAPGANEQFF TGTGCCATCGCCCCCGGAGCGAATGAGCAGTTCTTC
15 - TRBJ1-5 - TRBV6-6 CASRPTGNHNQPQHF TGTGCCAGCAGGCCAACAGGGAACCACAATCAGCCCCAGCATTTT
15 - TRBJ2-7 TRBD1 TRBV7-2 CASSLAPGQLYEQYF TGTGCCAGCAGCTTAGCCCCGGGACAGCTATACGAGCAGTACTTC
15 - TRBJ2-7 TRBD2 TRBV11-1 CASSSDGRGWFEQYF TGTGCCAGCAGCTCCGACGGGAGGGGATGGTTCGAGCAGTACTTC
15 - TRBJ2-1 TRBD1 TRBV11-3 CASSRRQGSYNEQFF TGTGCCAGCAGCCGACGACAGGGAAGTTACAATGAGCAGTTCTTC
16 - TRBJ2-2 TRBD1 TRBV6-6 CASRALGTGNTGELFF TGTGCCAGCAGGGCCCTCGGGACAGGGAACACCGGGGAGCTGTTTTTT
15 - TRBJ1-4 TRBD1 TRBV19 CASSIWPGGKEKLFF TGTGCCAGTAGTATCTGGCCAGGGGGTAAAGAAAAACTGTTTTTT
13 - TRBJ1-1 - TRBV9 CASSLGGRTEAFF TGTGCCAGCAGCCTGGGGGGGCGGACTGAAGCTTTCTTT
14 - TRBJ1-1 - TRBV3-1/TRBV3-2 CASSQGRQNTEAFF TGTGCCAGCAGCCAGGGGAGACAGAACACTGAAGCTTTCTTT